The text below deals with one TCR beta chain. This entry belongs to a study of CD8 T cells in Susac syndrome. CDR1 and CDR2 (germline): SGHDT, YYEEEE. This CDR3 is 12 amino acids long. V lost 0 bases and J lost 8, with 8 bases in between. cDNA came from about 0.5 to 1 ug RNA primed by random hexamers. Amplification of TCR beta CDR3 was carried out by immunoSEQ multiplex PCR, which covered 54 Vbeta and 13 Jbeta segments. TCRdb itself ran the immunoSEQ multiplex PCR reads through MiXCR, one entry per CDR3 protein. The sample lists under 150,000 distinct CDR3 sequences, more than 75% occurring once. Sequenced input: CD8+ T cells from PBMCs. This receptor was taken from a human donor with multiple sclerosis. This sequence joins TRBV5-6 and TRBJ1-1; D call uncertain. The DNA for the CDR3 is TGTGCCAGCAGCTTGGGGGTGATCGAAGCTTTCTTT. Protein product: CASSLGVIEAFF.